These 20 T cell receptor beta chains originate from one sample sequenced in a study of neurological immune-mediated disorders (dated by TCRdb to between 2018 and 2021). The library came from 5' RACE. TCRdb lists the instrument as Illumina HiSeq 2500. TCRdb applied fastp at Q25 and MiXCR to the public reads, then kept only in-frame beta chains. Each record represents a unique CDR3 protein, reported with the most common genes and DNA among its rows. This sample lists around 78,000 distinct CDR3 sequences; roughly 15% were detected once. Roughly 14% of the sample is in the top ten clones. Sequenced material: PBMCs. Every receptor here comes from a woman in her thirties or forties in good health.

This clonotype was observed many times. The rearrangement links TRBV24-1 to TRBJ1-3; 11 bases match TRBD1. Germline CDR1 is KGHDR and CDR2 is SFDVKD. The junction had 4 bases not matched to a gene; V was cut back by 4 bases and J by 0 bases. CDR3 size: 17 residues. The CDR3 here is CATSDTGTGGSGNTIYF. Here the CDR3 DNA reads TGTGCCACCAGTGACACTGGGACAGGGGGCTCTGGAAACACCATATATTTT.

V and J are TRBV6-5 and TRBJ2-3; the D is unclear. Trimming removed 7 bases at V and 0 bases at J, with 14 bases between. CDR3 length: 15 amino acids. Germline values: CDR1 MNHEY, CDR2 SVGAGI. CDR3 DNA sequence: TGTGCCAGCACGGCGAGACCGTTCAGCACAGATACGCAGTATTTT. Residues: CASTARPFSTDTQYF.

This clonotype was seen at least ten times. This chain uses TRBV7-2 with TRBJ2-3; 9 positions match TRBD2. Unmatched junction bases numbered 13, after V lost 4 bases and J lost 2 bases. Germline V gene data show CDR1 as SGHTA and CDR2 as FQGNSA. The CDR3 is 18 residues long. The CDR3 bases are TGTGCCAGCAGCTCCCATTATAGCGGGGGAGGAACCACAGATACGCAGTATTTT. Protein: CASSSHYSGGGTTDTQYF.

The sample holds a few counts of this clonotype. This CDR3 reads CASSQTGYNSPLHF. The CDR3 DNA reads as TGTGCCAGCAGCCAGACAGGGTATAATTCACCCCTCCACTTT. The gene calls are TRBV6-6 and TRBJ1-6, with 7 bases lining up with TRBD1. V dropped 6 bases and J dropped 4; count of bases not matched to a gene: 3. Germline loops: CDR1 MNHNY, CDR2 SVGAGI (reference sequence). This CDR3 contains 14 residues.

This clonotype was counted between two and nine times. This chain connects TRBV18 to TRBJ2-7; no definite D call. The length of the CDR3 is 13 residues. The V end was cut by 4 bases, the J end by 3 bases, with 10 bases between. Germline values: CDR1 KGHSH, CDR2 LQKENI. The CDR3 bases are TGTGCCAGCTCACTCACCCCAGACTACGAGCAGTACTTC. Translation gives CASSLTPDYEQYF.

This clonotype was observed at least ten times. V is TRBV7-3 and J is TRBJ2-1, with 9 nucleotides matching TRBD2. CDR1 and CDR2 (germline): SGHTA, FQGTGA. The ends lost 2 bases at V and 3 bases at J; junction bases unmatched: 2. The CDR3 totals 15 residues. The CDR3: CASSLSSGNYNEQFF. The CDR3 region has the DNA TGTGCCAGCAGCTTATCTAGCGGGAACTACAATGAGCAGTTCTTC.

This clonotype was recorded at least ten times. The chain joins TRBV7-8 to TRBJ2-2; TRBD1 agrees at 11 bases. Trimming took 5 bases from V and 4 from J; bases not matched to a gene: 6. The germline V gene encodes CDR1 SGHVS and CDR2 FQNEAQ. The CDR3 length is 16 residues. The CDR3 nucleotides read TGTGCCAGCAGCCCCCGGGACAGGGGGGGCACCGGGGAGCTGTTTTTT. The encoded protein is CASSPRDRGGTGELFF. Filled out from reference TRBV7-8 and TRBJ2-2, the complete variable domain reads GAGVSQSPRYKVAKRGQDVALRCDPISGHVSLFWYQQALGQGPEFLTYFQNEAQLDKSGLPSDRFFAERPEGSVSTLKIQRTQQEDSAVYLCASSPRDRGGTGELFFGEGSRLTVL.

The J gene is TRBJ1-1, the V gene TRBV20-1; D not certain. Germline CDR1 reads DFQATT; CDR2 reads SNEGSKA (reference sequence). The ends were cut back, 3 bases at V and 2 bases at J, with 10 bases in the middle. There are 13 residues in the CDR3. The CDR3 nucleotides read TGCAGTGCTAGGGTACCGGGCAACACTGAAGCTTTCTTT. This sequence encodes CSARVPGNTEAFF.

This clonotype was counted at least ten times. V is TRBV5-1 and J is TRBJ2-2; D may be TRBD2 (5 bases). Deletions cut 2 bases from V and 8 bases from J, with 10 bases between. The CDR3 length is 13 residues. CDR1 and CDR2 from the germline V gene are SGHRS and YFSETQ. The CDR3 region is CASSFSAAGELFF. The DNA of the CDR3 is TGCGCCAGCAGCTTTAGCGCGGCAGGGGAGCTGTTTTTT.

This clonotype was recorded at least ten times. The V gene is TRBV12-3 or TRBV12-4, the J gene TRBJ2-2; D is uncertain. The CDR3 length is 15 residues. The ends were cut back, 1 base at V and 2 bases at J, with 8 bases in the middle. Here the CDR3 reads CASSLGARNTGELFF. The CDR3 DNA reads TGTGCCAGCAGTTTAGGGGCCAGAAACACCGGGGAGCTGTTTTTT.

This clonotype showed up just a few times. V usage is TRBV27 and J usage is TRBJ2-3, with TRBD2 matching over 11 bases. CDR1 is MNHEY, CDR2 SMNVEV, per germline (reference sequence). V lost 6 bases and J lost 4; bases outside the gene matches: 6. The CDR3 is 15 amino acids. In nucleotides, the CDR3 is TGTGCCAGCAGCAAACTAGCGGGAGTGGCAGATACGCAGTATTTT. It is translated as CASSKLAGVADTQYF.

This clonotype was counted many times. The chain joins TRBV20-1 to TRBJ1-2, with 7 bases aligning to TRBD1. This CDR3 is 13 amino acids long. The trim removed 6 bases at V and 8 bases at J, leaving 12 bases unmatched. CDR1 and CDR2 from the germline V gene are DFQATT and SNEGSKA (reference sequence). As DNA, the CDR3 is TGCAGTGCAAACTTAGGGGGCGCAATCGGCTACACCTTC. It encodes CSANLGGAIGYTF.

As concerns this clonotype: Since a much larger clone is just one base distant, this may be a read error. CDR3 DNA: TGTGCCAGCAGCGCTAGAGGTAAAGATACGCAGTATTTT. Translated: CASSARGKDTQYF. This sequence joins TRBV9 and TRBJ2-3; D gene unclear. V lost 3 bases and J lost 5, with 10 bases in between. The CDR3 length is 13 residues. From germline, CDR1 is SGDLS and CDR2 YYNGEE. Drawing the rest from reference TRBV9 and TRBJ2-3, the complete variable domain is DSGVTQTPKHLITATGQRVTLRCSPRSGDLSVYWYQQSLDQGLQFLIQYYNGEERAKGNILERFSAQQFPDLHSELNLSSLELGDSALYFCASSARGKDTQYFGPGTRLTVL.

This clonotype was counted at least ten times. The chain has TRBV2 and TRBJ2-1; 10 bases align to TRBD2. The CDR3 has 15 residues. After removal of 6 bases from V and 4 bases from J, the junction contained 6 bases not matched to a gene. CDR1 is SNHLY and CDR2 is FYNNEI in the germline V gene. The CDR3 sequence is CASSRSGGAYNEQFF. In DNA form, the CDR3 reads TGTGCCAGCAGCAGGAGCGGGGGGGCGTACAATGAGCAGTTCTTC.

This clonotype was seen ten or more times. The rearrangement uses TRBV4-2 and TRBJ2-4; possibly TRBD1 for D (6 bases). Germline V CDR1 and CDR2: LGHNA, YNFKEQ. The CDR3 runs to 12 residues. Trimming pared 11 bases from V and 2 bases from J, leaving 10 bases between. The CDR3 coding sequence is TGTGCCGTCAGGGGTTCCAAAAACATTCAGTACTTC. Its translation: CAVRGSKNIQYF.

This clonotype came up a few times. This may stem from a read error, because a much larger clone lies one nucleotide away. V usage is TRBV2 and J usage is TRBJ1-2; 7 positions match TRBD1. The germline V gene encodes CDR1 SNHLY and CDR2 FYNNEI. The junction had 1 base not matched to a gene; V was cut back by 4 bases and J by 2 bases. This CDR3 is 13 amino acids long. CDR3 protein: CASSGDSNYGYTF. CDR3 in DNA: TGTGCCAGCAGTGGGGACAGCAACTATGGCTACACCTTC.

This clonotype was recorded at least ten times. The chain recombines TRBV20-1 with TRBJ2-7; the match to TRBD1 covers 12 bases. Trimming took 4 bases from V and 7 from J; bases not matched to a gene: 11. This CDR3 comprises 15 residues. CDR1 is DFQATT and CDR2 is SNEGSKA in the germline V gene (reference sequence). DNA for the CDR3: TGCAGTGCTATCCCACGGGACAGGGGGCTCGGGGAGCAGTACGTC. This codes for CSAIPRDRGLGEQYV.

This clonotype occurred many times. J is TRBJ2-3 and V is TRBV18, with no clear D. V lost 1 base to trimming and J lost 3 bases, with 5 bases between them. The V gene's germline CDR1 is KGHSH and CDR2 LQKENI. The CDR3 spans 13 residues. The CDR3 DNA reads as TGTGCCAGCTCACCACGGCTGACAGATACGCAGTATTTT. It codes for CASSPRLTDTQYF. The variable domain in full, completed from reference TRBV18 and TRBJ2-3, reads NAGVMQNPRHLVRRRGQEARLRCSPMKGHSHVYWYRQLPEEGLKFMVYLQKENIIDESGMPKERFSAEFPKEGPSILRIQQVVRGDSAAYFCASSPRLTDTQYFGPGTRLTVL.

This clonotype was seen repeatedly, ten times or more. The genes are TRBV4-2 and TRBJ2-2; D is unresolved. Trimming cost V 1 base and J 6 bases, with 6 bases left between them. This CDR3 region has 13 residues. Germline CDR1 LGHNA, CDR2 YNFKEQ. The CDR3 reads CASSQVSPGELFF. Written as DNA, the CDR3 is TGTGCCAGCAGCCAAGTTAGCCCCGGGGAGCTGTTTTTT.

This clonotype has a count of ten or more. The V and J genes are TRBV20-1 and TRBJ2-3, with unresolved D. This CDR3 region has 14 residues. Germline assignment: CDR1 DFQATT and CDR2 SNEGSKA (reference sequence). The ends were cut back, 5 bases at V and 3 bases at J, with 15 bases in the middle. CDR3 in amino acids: CSASPRFHTDTQYF. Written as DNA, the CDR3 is TGCAGTGCTTCTCCTCGCTTCCATACAGATACGCAGTATTTT.